The sequence of this TCR beta chain was determined in a study of T cells in women clearing cervical HPV infection. This CDR3 comprises 13 residues. With 0 bases removed from V and 7 bases from J, the gap between germline ends came to 7 bases. Germline V gene lookup returns CDR1 KGHSH and CDR2 LQKENI. Here immunoSEQ multiplex PCR was the method, and the copy in TCRdb shows in-frame clones only, minus some. The record lists some 46,000 clones, of which the ten most abundant hold 35%. Broader study findings: TRBV6-7 relative abundance averaged roughly 0.099% in cases and 0.15% to 0.2% in controls. A classifier using richness and V gene abundances reached an AUC of more than 0.75.

All donors had a single incident cervical HPV16 infection, not prevalent. Details on this clone: The antigen is not known. The read terminates 3 residues before the CDR3 end, so the remaining end is supplied by the germline J gene.

This clonotype originated in a woman between 18 and 69 years old with a cervical HPV16 infection that either progressed to CIN3+ or cleared (not recorded which). Sequenced: blood buffy coat. The chain couples TRBV18 to TRBJ2-1; D is uncertain. CDR3 loop: CASSPPAANEQFF. The DNA read from the CDR3 is TGTGCCAGCTCACCACCCGCGGCGAATGAG. Variable domain in full (rest from reference TRBV18 and TRBJ2-1): NAGVMQNPRHLVRRRGQEARLRCSPMKGHSHVYWYRQLPEEGLKFMVYLQKENIIDESGMPKERFSAEFPKEGPSILRIQQVVRGDSAAYFCASSPPAANEQFFGPGTRLTVL.